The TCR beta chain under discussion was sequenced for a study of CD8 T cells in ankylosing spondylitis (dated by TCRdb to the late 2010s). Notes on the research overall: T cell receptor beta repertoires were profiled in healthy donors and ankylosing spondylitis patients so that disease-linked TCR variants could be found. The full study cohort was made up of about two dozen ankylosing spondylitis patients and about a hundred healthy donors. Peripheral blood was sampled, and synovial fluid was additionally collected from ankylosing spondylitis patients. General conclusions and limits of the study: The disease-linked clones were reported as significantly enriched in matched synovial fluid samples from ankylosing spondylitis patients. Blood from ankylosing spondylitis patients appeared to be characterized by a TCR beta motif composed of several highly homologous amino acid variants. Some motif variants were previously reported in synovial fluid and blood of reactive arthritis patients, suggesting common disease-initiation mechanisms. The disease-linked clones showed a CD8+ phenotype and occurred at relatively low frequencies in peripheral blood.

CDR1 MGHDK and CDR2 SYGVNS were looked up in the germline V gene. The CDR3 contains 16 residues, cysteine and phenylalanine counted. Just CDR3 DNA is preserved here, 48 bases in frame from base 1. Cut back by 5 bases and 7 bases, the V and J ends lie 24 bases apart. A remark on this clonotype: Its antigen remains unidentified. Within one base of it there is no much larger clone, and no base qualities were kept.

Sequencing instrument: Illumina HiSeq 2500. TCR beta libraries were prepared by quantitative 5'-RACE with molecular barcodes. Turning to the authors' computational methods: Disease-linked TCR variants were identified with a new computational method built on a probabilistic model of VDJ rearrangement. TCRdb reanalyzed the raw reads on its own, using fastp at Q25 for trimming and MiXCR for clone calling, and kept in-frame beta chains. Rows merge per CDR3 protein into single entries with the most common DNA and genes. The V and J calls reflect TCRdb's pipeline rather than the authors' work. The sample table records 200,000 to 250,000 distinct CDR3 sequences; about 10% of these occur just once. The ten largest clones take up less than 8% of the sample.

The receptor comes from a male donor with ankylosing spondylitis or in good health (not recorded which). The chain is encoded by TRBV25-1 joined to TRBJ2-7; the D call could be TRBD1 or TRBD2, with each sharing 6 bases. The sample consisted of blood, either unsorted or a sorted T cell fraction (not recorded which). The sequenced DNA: TGTGCCAGCAGTCCCAAGGGGGGCGGGACCTCCTGGGAGCAGTACTTC. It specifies CASSPKGGGTSWEQYF.